The present T cell receptor beta chain was sequenced within a study of technical replicates of blood from a handful of donors. The V end lost 2 bases, the J end lost 0 bases, and 8 bases lay between the germline ends. CDR1 is MDHEN, CDR2 SYDVKM, per germline. The CDR3 length is 15 residues. Measured with immunoSEQ multiplex PCR; TCRdb has only the in-frame clones, and not every one. The data show 80,000 to 95,000 clones, 94% seen once. This clone was counted a single time. The sample comprised T cells isolated from PBMCs. This sequence was found in a human donor in good health. The rearrangement uses TRBV28 and TRBJ2-1, with D tentatively TRBD2 (6 bases). CDR3 nucleotide sequence: TGTGCCAGCAGTTTAGGGGGGAACTCCTACAATGAGCAGTTCTTC. Translated: CASSLGGNSYNEQFF.